This T cell receptor (beta chain) was identified during a study of blood T cell repertoires in COVID-19. Turning to the study itself: Acute and convalescent COVID-19 specimens originated in the United States, Italy and Spain.

As handled by the study authors: Cell counts per sample came from amplifying reference gene primers. TCRdb's table, derived via immunoSEQ multiplex PCR, lists solely in-frame clones and lacks some. V and J calls plus clone size are reproduced from that table; the DNA served to infer D and trimming. The sample lists approximately 89,000 clones; about 74% were seen once. Germline V lookup: CDR1 SGHNT, CDR2 YYREEE (reference sequence). V trimming: 2 bases; J trimming: 3 bases; junction bases outside the gene matches: 9. This CDR3 spans 17 amino acids. The chain joins TRBV5-4 to TRBJ2-2; 8 nucleotides match TRBD1. Input material: peripheral blood. The receptor was isolated from a human donor in a cohort sampled during active COVID-19. The CDR3, as DNA: TGTGCCAGCAGCTTTGGTTTCTCGACAGGGGACACCGGGGAGCTGTTTTTT. This gives the protein CASSFGFSTGDTGELFF.